The entry below gives a single T cell receptor (beta chain) sequence along with its context. These data belong to a study of control samples from healthy donors and cancer patients. Germline CDR1 SNHLY, CDR2 FYNNEI. This CDR3 comprises 13 residues. The V gene lost 4 bases and the J gene lost 10 bases, with 13 bases spanning the gap. TCRdb's copy holds only in-frame clones and misses some; the assay was immunoSEQ multiplex PCR. The data contain tens of thousands of clones, about 90% of them seen just once; the ten biggest clones take up under 5%. This sequence joins TRBV2 and TRBJ1-4; D is ambiguous. This sequence originates from a woman aged 45-65 years in good health. The sequenced sample consisted of blood. CDR3 sequence (DNA): TGTGCCAGCAGTGTAGATAGCGGAGGAAAACTGTTTTTT. Translated: CASSVDSGGKLFF.